The clone carrying this T cell receptor beta chain appeared once. Its antigen is still unknown. Other nucleotide sequences in the sample specify the same CDR3. Per germline, CDR1 MGHRA and CDR2 YSYEKL. The CDR3 is 15 amino acids. Trimming cost V 1 base and J 2 bases; bases outside gene matches: 3. Method: immunoSEQ multiplex PCR; TCRdb's copy keeps in-frame clones and lacks some. The sample holds 200,000 to 250,000 clones, under 95% seen once. This sample is drawn from a study of T cell responses to AZD1222 COVID-19 vaccine. Overall study results and limits: Researchers took repertoire samples only after the peak T cell response had come. Baseline seropositivity characterized only 5 or 6 AZD1222 recipients.

The sample in question was peripheral blood, obtained on day 0 of MenACWY control vaccination. The gene calls are TRBV4-1 and TRBJ1-2, with 8 bases aligning to TRBD1. The source of this sequence is an adult in good health. The CDR3 spells CASSQGQGTNYGYTF. The CDR3 DNA is TGCGCCAGCAGCCAAGGACAGGGGACCAACTATGGCTACACCTTC.